Listed below are T cell receptor beta chains from one sample, sequenced in a study of CD4+ T cells in melanoma. Method: immunoSEQ multiplex PCR; TCRdb's copy keeps in-frame clones and lacks some. Altogether 12,000 to 15,000 clones are present, 63% being singletons, with the ten largest covering around 16%. The sample consisted of cells from a culture (not recorded whether cultured in vitro). These receptors came from a human donor with melanoma. CDR3s leave out the opening cysteine and the closing phenylalanine or tryptophan.

TRBV2	TRBJ1-2	ASTYQGGGYT
TRBV5-1	TRBJ1-2	ASSRSSAQLQTIANYGYT
TRBV5-1	TRBJ1-2	ASSLSGGRYGYT
TRBV27	TRBJ1-5	ASSPLGQGSNQPQH
TRBV20-1	TRBJ2-1	SANTLGEQF
TRBV11-2	TRBJ1-5	ASSLDGRLNQPQH
TRBV7-3	TRBJ2-5	ASSVAGGQETQY
TRBV4-2	TRBJ2-3	ASSQEGPTSGITDTQY
TRBV19	TRBJ1-2	ASSIRSGTGTGYT
TRBV29-1	TRBJ2-3	SVVAGGRADTQY
TRBV5-1	TRBJ2-3	ASSLVRSSTDTQY
TRBV6-1	TRBJ1-3	ASSEGTFSGNTIY
TRBV6-1	TRBJ1-1	ASLDRGGPRTEAF
TRBV11-2	TRBJ2-3	ASSFGPDTQY
TRBV10-3	TRBJ2-1	AISELTDNEQF
TRBV18	TRBJ1-1	ASSPSRDEAF
TRBV11-2	TRBJ2-7	ASSLTSGGRGPGEQY
TRBV4-2	TRBJ1-1	ASSLGTATEAF
TRBV7-7	TRBJ2-1	ASSPGGSGEQF
TRBV11-2	TRBJ2-3	ASSLMGSDTQY
TRBV6-6	TRBJ2-7	ASSYREAYEQY
TRBV14	TRBJ2-7	ASSRGTGGNYEQY
TRBV7-9	TRBJ2-7	ASSLIETGGSYEQY
TRBV7-2	TRBJ2-1	ASSQRGGLNEQF
TRBV11-3	TRBJ2-1	ASSPGGASGYRSLNEQF
TRBV13	TRBJ2-1	ASSLDLGADNEQF
TRBV19	TRBJ1-5	ASRRPDKPQH
TRBV30	TRBJ2-7	AWSFGGEQY
TRBV18	TRBJ2-2	ASSPRQGADGELF
TRBV19	TRBJ1-5	ASSMFRTGGNQPQH
TRBV7-9	TRBJ1-4	ASSFGRDEKLF
TRBV6-1	TRBJ2-1	ASSEGTGSSYNEQF
TRBV5-4	TRBJ2-7	ASSLRASGGYEQY
TRBV11-3	TRBJ2-7	ASSSGPLVEQY
TRBV30	TRBJ1-5	AWSVYPNQPQH
TRBV6-5	TRBJ1-1	ASSDDRRNTEAF
TRBV19	TRBJ2-1	ASSIHSRNRLYNEQF
TRBV5-6	TRBJ1-1	ASSRNTEAF
TRBV6-1	TRBJ1-2	ASTPRGAYGYT
TRBV15	TRBJ1-4	ATSRDPQGGEKLF
TRBV5-8	TRBJ2-7	ASSRAVGGTGTEGEQY
TRBV5-1	TRBJ1-2	ASRPVGRGNYGYT
TRBV5-1	TRBJ2-6	ASLPQAGYSGANVLT
TRBV2	TRBJ1-2	ASRGDRAYGYT
TRBV4-3	TRBJ1-4	ASRLGQGNEKLF
TRBV9	TRBJ1-1	ASSVAPHGHDPKAF
TRBV6-5	TRBJ1-2	ASSYSQGFSGTGYT
TRBV13	TRBJ1-1	ASSSTGAATEAF
TRBV13	TRBJ1-1	ASSVGTGKHTEAF
TRBV5-1	TRBJ2-5	ASSLRTSGHQETQY
TRBV29-1	TRBJ1-1	SIYSQLGTEAF
TRBV6-1	TRBJ2-5	ASSEQGFRETQY
TRBV5-6	TRBJ2-7	ASSLGPGFGYEQY
TRBV4-1	TRBJ1-4	ASSLAGGRGRSSNEKLF
TRBV10-1	TRBJ2-3	ASSGGDRSTDTQY
TRBV7-9	TRBJ1-6	ASSIFRGTYNSPLH